This T cell receptor beta chain was captured in a study of cytomegalovirus exposure and HLA in healthy donors. Overall study context: Membership in the Caucasian-associated ancestry cluster was found for around 81% of roughly 360 genotyped donors.

Trimming pared 6 bases from V and 6 bases from J, leaving 9 bases between. This CDR3 is built from 11 residues. Germline CDR1 SEHNR, CDR2 FQNEAQ (reference sequence). The count of this clone is one. Its specificity is unknown. A multiplex PCR was run with 60 Vbeta primers and 13 Jbeta primers. Only in-frame clones appear in the TCRdb table, and some are missing; sequencing was by immunoSEQ multiplex PCR. Of about 200,000 clones in the sample, more than 75% are singletons; the top ten hold 1% to 1.5%. Whole-study results and caveats: The majority of TCR sequences were rare, yet some public TCRs appeared in many donors. Per a prior analysis, the majority of TCR beta V segments were productive roughly 90% or roughly 30% of the time. A missense variant in DCLRE1C was later tied to TCR beta V- and J-gene trimming.

This TCR was recovered from a young man in good health and CMV-seronegative. The V and J genes are TRBV7-9 and TRBJ2-7; D remains ambiguous. The sample was PBMCs. The CDR3 sequence is CASSLVGEQYF. The CDR3 coding sequence is TGTGCCAGCAGTCTAGTGGGCGAGCAGTACTTC.